Below, 11 T cell receptor beta chains from the same sample are listed, as sequenced in a study of blood T cells in healthy people across ages. The authors ran a second PCR of about 7 to 12 cycles using a sample-barcoded 5' primer and a J-beta primer mix. TCRdb re-called the 5' RACE reads through MiXCR, storing one row per CDR3 protein. The repertoire holds 630,000 or so distinct CDR3 sequences, with 32% as singletons. The sample consisted of blood. The source is an elderly woman in good health.

This chain links TRBV6-2 or TRBV6-3 with TRBJ1-1, with D hard to call. The CDR3 totals 17 residues. V gave up 4 bases and J gave up 11 bases, with 29 bases separating them. In germline, CDR1 is MNHEY, CDR2 SVGEGT. CDR3 nucleotide sequence: TGTGCCAGCAGTTGCTCGGCGGGTTTTGGCACACCGTCGGGGGCTTTCTTT. This gives the protein CASSCSAGFGTPSGAFF.

This clonotype was picked up a small number of times. The rearrangement joins TRBV2 to TRBJ1-2, with D perhaps TRBD1 (5 bases). The V end lost 7 bases, the J end lost 0 bases, and 12 bases lay between the germline ends. Germline V gene sequence: CDR1 SNHLY, CDR2 FYNNEI. This CDR3 comprises 14 residues. The CDR3 DNA reads TGTGCCAGCATGAGGGACGAGACTAACTATGGCTACACCTTC. As protein: CASMRDETNYGYTF. Full variable domain (missing parts from reference TRBV2 and TRBJ1-2): EPEVTQTPSHQVTQMGQEVILRCVPISNHLYFYWYRQILGQKVEFLVSFYNNEISEKSEIFDDQFSVERPDGSNFTLKIRSTKLEDSAMYFCASMRDETNYGYTFGSGTRLTVV.

Only a few counts were recorded for this clonotype. The V and J genes are TRBV6-5 and TRBJ1-3, with D hard to call. Looked up from germline, CDR1 is MNHEY and CDR2 is SVGAGI. Trimming shortened V by 2 bases and J by 0 bases, and 11 bases separated the two germline ends. CDR3 length equals 16 residues. CDR3 region: CASSYTDRYSGNTIYF. The CDR3 DNA reads TGTGCCAGCAGTTACACTGACCGGTACTCTGGAAACACCATATATTTT.

This clonotype was seen more than once but under ten times. The chain uses TRBV6-2 or TRBV6-3 and TRBJ1-1, with D uncertain. Trimming pared 6 bases from V and 0 bases from J, leaving 14 bases between. CDR3 size: 15 residues. Germline CDR1 is MNHEY and CDR2 is SVGEGT. This CDR3 is CASRPTTPLNTEAFF. CDR3 nucleotide sequence: TGTGCCAGCAGACCCACGACACCACTGAACACTGAAGCTTTCTTT.

This clonotype occurred a few times. This chain connects TRBV3-1 to TRBJ2-1, with D possibly being TRBD1 or TRBD2 (6 bases each). The germline V gene has CDR1 LGHDT and CDR2 YNNKEL (reference sequence). Trimming stripped 2 bases from V and 8 bases from J, with 16 bases between. The CDR3 has 15 residues. The CDR3 nucleotides read TGTGCCAGCAGCCAACCGGGGGCGGCCCCCTATGAGCAGTTCTTC. Translation: CASSQPGAAPYEQFF.

Many counts were recorded for this clonotype. The genes are TRBV5-1 and TRBJ2-3, with D perhaps TRBD1 (5 bases). Per germline, CDR1 SGHRS and CDR2 YFSETQ. The CDR3 is 13 residues long. Trimming removed 4 bases at V and 7 bases at J, with 13 bases between. CDR3 DNA sequence: TGCGCCAGCAGCCTGGGCAGGGTCAATACGCAGTATTTT. This codes for CASSLGRVNTQYF.

This sequence joins TRBV20-1 and TRBJ2-5; D ambiguous. Near its end, the DNA agrees better with TRBJ2-7, so the J call may be wrong. CDR1 DFQATT and CDR2 SNEGSKA come from the germline V gene (reference sequence). This CDR3 is built from 11 residues. The DNA of the CDR3 is TGCAGGGCTTTCGGCGGCTACGAGCAGTACTTC. Its protein is CRAFGGYEQYF.

The count of this clonotype is one. The chain uses TRBV7-6 and TRBJ1-2, with unresolved D. V lost 5 bases and J 6 bases, leaving 10 bases between the germline ends. This CDR3 contains 12 residues. Germline CDR1 SGHVS, CDR2 FNYEAQ. The CDR3 DNA follows: TGTGCCAGCAGCACCGTCGGCGATGGCTACACCTTC. Translated: CASSTVGDGYTF.

The chain joins TRBV7-3 to TRBJ2-5; a weak D match, TRBD2 (6 bases). The germline CDR1 and CDR2 sequences are SGHTA and FQGTGA. The ends were cut back, 5 bases at V and 4 bases at J, with 23 bases in the middle. There are 17 residues in the CDR3. The CDR3 DNA sequence: TGTGCCAGCAGCCGCGGTCGCGGGAAAGAGGCCCGAGAGACCCAGTACTTC. This codes for CASSRGRGKEARETQYF.

This clonotype has ten or more counts. The chain couples TRBV10-3 to TRBJ1-4; perhaps TRBD1 as D (5 bases). Germline assignment: CDR1 ENHRY and CDR2 SYGVKD. The CDR3 runs to 13 residues. The ends were cut back, 10 bases at V and 7 bases at J, with 16 bases in the middle. CDR3 DNA: TGTGCCACCCAGGGTAGCACAGGTGAAAAACTGTTTTTT. Its translation: CATQGSTGEKLFF.

This clonotype was found many times. This sequence joins TRBV18 and TRBJ2-7; maybe TRBD2 (6 bases). Germline V gene sequence: CDR1 KGHSH, CDR2 LQKENI. This CDR3 is built from 15 residues. The V gene lost 5 bases and the J gene lost 0 bases, with 14 bases spanning the gap. CDR3 coding DNA: TGTGCCAGCTCATCCAACGCGGGATCCTCCTACGAGCAGTACTTC. Translated: CASSSNAGSSYEQYF.